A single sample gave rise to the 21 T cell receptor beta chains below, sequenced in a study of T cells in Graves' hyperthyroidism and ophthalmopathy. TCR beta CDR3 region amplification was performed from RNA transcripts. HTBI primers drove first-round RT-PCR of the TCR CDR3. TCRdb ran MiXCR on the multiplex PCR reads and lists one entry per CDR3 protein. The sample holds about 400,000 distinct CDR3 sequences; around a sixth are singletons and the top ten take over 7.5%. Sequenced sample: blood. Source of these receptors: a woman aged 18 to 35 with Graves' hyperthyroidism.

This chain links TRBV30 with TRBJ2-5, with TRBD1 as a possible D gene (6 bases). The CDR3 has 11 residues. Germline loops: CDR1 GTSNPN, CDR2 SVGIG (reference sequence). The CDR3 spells CAEGEQETQYF. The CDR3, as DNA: TGTGCTGAGGGGGAACAAGAGACCCAGTACTTC.

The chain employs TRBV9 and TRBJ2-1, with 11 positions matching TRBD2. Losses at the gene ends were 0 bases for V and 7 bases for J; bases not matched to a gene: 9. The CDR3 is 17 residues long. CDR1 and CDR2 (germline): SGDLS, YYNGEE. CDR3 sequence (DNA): TGTGCCAGCAGCGTAGGGGGGGCTAGCGGGAGGTTTAATGAGCAGTTCTTC. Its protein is CASSVGGASGRFNEQFF.

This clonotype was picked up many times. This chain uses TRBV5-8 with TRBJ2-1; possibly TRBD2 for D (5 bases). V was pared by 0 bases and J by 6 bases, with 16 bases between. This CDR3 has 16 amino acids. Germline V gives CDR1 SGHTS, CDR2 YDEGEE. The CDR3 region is CASSLVGSHRSNEQFF. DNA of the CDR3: TGTGCCAGCAGCTTGGTTGGGAGCCATCGATCCAATGAGCAGTTCTTC. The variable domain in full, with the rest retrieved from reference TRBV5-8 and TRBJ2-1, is EAGVTQSPTHLIKTRGQQATLRCSPISGHTSVYWYQQALGLGLQFLLWYDEGEERNRGNFPPRFSGRQFPNYSSELNVNALELEDSALYLCASSLVGSHRSNEQFFGPGTRLTVL.

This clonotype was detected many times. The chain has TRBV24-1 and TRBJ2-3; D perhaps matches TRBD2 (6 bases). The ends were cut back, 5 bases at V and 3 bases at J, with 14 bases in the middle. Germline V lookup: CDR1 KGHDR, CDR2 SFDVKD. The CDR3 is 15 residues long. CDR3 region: CATSGVTGVTDTQYF. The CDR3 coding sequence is TGTGCCACCAGTGGGGTGACGGGAGTTACAGATACGCAGTATTTT.

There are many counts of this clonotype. In DNA, the CDR3 is TGTGCCAGCAGTTACGGGACAGGGATAGGACACTATGGCTACACCTTC. It is translated as CASSYGTGIGHYGYTF. The rearrangement uses TRBV6-2 or TRBV6-3 and TRBJ1-2, with 9 bases lining up with TRBD1. J lost 3 bases, V lost 2 bases, and 7 bases had no gene match. CDR1 is MNHEY, CDR2 SVGEGT, per germline. The CDR3 consists of 16 residues.

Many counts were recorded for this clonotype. CDR3 sequence: CASKGEGGYTF. CDR3 nucleotides: TGTGCCAGCAAGGGGGAGGGCGGCTACACCTTC. The chain is built from TRBV2 and TRBJ1-2; D may be TRBD1 (6 bases). Trimming pared 7 bases from V and 8 bases from J, leaving 11 bases between. This CDR3 spans 11 amino acids. Germline values: CDR1 SNHLY, CDR2 FYNNEI.

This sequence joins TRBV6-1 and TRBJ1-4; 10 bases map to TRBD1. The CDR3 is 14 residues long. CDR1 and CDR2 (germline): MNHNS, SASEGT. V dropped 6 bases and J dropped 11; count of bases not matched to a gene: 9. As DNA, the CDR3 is TGTGCCAGCAGCCCCGGGGACAGGGGCGGGAAACTGTTTTTT. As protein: CASSPGDRGGKLFF.

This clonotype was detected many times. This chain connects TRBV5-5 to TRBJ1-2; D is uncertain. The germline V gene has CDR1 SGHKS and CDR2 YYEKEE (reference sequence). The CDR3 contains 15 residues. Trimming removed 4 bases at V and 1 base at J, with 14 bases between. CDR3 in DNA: TGTGCCAGCAGCACCAGACACCACCTTAACTATGGCTACACCTTC. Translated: CASSTRHHLNYGYTF.

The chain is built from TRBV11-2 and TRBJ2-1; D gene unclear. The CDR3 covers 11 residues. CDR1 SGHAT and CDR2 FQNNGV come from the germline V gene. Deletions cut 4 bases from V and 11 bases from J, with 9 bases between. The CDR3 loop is CASSSRSQQFF. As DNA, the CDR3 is TGTGCCAGCAGCTCGCGATCTCAGCAGTTCTTC.

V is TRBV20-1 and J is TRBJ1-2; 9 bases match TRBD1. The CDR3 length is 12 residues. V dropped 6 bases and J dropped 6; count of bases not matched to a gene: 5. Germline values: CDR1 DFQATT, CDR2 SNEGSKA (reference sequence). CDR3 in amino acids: CSARQGVDGYTF. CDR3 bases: TGCAGTGCCCGACAGGGGGTTGATGGCTACACCTTC.

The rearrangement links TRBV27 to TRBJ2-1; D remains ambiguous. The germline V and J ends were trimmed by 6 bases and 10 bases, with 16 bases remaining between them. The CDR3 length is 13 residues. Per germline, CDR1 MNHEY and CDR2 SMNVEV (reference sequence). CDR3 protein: CASSFSWPQEQFF. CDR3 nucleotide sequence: TGTGCCAGCAGCTTCTCATGGCCCCAGGAGCAGTTCTTC.

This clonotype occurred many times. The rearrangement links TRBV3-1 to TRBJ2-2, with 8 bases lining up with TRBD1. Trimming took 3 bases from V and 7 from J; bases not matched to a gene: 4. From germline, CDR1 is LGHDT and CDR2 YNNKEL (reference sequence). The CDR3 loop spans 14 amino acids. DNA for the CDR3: TGTGCCAGCAGCCATCTAACAGGGGGCGGGGAGCTGTTTTTT. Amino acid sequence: CASSHLTGGGELFF.

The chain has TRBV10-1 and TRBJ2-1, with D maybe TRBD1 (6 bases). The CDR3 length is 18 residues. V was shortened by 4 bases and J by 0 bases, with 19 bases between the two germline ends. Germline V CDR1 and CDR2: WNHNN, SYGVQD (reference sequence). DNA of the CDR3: TGCGCCAGCAGTGGACGGGACACCTTTACAAGCTCCTACAATGAGCAGTTCTTC. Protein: CASSGRDTFTSSYNEQFF.

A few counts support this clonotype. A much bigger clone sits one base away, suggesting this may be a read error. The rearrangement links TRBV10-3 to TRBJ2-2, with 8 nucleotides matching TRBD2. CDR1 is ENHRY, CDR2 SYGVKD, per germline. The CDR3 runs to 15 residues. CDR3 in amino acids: CVTGQLAANTGELFF. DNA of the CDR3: TGTGTCACCGGCCAACTAGCGGCGAACACCGGGGAGCTGTTTTTT.

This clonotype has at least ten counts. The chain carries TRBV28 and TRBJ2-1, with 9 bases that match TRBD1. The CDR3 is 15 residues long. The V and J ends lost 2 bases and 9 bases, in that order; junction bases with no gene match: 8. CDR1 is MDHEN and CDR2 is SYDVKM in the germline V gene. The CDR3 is CASSLGDREYPEQFF. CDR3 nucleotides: TGTGCCAGCAGTTTAGGGGACAGGGAGTACCCTGAGCAGTTCTTC.

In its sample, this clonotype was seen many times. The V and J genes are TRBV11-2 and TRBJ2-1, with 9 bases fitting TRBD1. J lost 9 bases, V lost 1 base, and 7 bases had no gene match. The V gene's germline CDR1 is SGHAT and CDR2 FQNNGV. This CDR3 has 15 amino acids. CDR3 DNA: TGTGCCAGCAGCTTAGTGGGACAGGGATACGGTGAGCAGTTCTTC. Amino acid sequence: CASSLVGQGYGEQFF.

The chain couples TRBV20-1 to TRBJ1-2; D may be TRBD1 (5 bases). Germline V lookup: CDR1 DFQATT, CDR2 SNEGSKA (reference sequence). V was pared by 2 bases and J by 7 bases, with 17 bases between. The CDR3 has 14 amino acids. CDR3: CSARFGASLGGYTF. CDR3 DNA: TGCAGTGCTAGATTCGGGGCGAGTCTTGGTGGCTACACCTTC.

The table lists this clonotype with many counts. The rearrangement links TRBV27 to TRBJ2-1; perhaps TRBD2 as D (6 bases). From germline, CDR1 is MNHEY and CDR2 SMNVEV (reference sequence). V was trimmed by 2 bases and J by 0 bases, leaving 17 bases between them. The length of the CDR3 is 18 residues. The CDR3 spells CASSLERLGRISYNEQFF. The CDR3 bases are TGTGCCAGCAGTTTAGAAAGGTTGGGGAGGATCTCCTACAATGAGCAGTTCTTC.

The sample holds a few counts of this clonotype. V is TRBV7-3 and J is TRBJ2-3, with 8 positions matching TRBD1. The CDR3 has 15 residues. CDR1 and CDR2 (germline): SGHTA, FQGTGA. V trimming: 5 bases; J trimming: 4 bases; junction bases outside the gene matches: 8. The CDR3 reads CASSDPQGDADTQYF. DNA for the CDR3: TGTGCCAGCAGCGACCCACAGGGGGACGCAGATACGCAGTATTTT.

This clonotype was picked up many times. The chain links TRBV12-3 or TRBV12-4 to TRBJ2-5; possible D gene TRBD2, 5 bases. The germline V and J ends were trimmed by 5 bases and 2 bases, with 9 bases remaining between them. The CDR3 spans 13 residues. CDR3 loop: CASSRSGQETQYF. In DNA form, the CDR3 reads TGTGCCAGCAGTAGATCGGGGCAAGAGACCCAGTACTTC.

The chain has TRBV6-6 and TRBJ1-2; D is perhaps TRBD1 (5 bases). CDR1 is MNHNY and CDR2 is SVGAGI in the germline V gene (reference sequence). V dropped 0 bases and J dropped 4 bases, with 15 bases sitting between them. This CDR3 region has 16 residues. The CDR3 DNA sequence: TGTGCCAGCAGTTACTCGTCCGGGGCGCTTAGCTATGGCTACACCTTC. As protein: CASSYSSGALSYGYTF.